This T cell receptor (beta chain) was captured in a study of CD8 T cells in Susac syndrome. Regarding the study as a whole: The study's TCR sequencing and HLA analysis drew on a certain number of individuals. That number was acknowledged as relatively small.

Points on this clonotype: What it binds is not known.

High-throughput TCR beta sequencing covered peripheral CD8+ and CD4+ T cells. Bulk CD8+ and CD4+ cells came from magnetic negative isolation; CD8+ TEMRA by FACS. Germline V gives CDR1 DFQATT, CDR2 SNEGSKA (reference sequence). The CDR3 length is 15 residues. Trimming removed 1 base from V and 7 bases from J; junction bases left unmatched: 8. With random hexamers, reverse transcription was performed on 0.5 to 1 ug of RNA. Amplification of TCR beta CDR3 was carried out by immunoSEQ multiplex PCR, which covered 54 Vbeta and 13 Jbeta segments. MiXCR, applied by TCRdb to the immunoSEQ multiplex PCR reads, yields one record per CDR3 protein. The sample contains approximately 120,000 distinct CDR3 sequences, 90% to 95% of which appear only once.

This sequence was found in a human donor in good health. Sample: CD4+ T cells from PBMCs. The rearrangement links TRBV20-1 to TRBJ2-7; TRBD2 agrees at 12 bases. The CDR3 here is CSARVETSGRAEQYF. Written as DNA, the CDR3 is TGCAGTGCTAGAGTGGAGACTAGCGGGAGAGCGGAGCAGTACTTC.